Below are 24 T cell receptor beta chains sequenced from a single sample in a study of regulatory T cells in long-lasting Graves disease. Assembly of TCR beta libraries relied on iRepertoire HTBI primers together with Arm-PCR of CDR3 regions. TCRdb reanalysed the multiplex PCR reads using MiXCR and keeps one entry per CDR3 protein. The sample yields around 460,000 distinct CDR3 sequences, roughly 23% seen once. Indicated time point: persistent/refractory GD, antithyroid drugs over 5 years with positive TRAb. Extracted PBMC RNA gave rise to the TCR library. The sequencing here drew on peripheral blood mononuclear cells (PBMCs), taken when the disease was refractory, from a patient treated with antithyroid drugs. These TCRs come from a female donor with Graves disease.

This clonotype occurred a few times. The chain has TRBV4-3 and TRBJ1-6; perhaps TRBD1 as D (5 bases). The CDR3 extends over 15 amino acids. Trimming pared 1 base from V and 5 bases from J, leaving 9 bases between. CDR1 is LGHNA and CDR2 is YSLEER in the germline V gene. DNA for the CDR3: TGCGCCAGCAGCCAAGTCTTAGGGGATAATTCACCCCTCCACTTT. It is translated as CASSQVLGDNSPLHF.

This clonotype was counted ten times or more. This chain links TRBV11-1 with TRBJ2-5, with TRBD2 matching over 9 bases. V was pared by 4 bases and J by 4 bases, with 4 bases of the junction left unmatched. CDR1 is SGHAT and CDR2 is FQDESV in the germline V gene (reference sequence). The CDR3 runs to 14 residues. The CDR3 DNA reads TGTGCCAGCAGCTATAGCGGGGGCGGAGAGACCCAGTACTTC. It codes for CASSYSGGGETQYF.

The chain carries TRBV18 and TRBJ1-5, with a tentative D call TRBD1 (5 bases). This CDR3 region has 14 residues. Per germline, CDR1 KGHSH and CDR2 LQKENI. Trimming stripped 3 bases from V and 7 bases from J, with 13 bases between. This chain's CDR3 is CASSPSGLGQPQHF. The CDR3, as DNA: TGTGCCAGCTCACCGTCGGGGCTTGGCCAGCCCCAGCATTTT. The full variable domain, its missing parts supplied by reference TRBV18 and TRBJ1-5, is NAGVMQNPRHLVRRRGQEARLRCSPMKGHSHVYWYRQLPEEGLKFMVYLQKENIIDESGMPKERFSAEFPKEGPSILRIQQVVRGDSAAYFCASSPSGLGQPQHFGDGTRLSIL.

Details on this clonotype: Likely a read error: the CDR3 ends without its conserved phenylalanine or tryptophan. The rearrangement joins TRBV7-9 to TRBJ2-7; 9 nucleotides agree with TRBD1. The junction had 9 bases not matched to a gene; V was cut back by 5 bases and J by 1 base. The CDR3 contains 16 residues. CDR1 is SEHNR, CDR2 FQNEAQ, per germline (reference sequence). The CDR3 DNA reads as TGTGCCAGCAGCCCCGGACAGGGGAAGAGGTCCTACGAGCAGTACTCC. This codes for CASSPGQGKRSYEQYS.

The sample holds many counts of this clonotype. This chain uses TRBV28 with TRBJ2-7, with D perhaps matching TRBD1 or TRBD2 (5 bases each). The CDR3 spans 14 residues. CDR1 MDHEN and CDR2 SYDVKM come from the germline V gene. Trimming removed 4 bases from V and 7 bases from J, with 17 bases in between. The CDR3 DNA follows: TGTGCCAGCAGTTCCCGGGAAGGGGCCTTAGAGCAGTACTTC. It translates to CASSSREGALEQYF.

This clonotype was recorded many times. The V gene is TRBV29-1, the J gene TRBJ2-5; D not resolved. V dropped 6 bases and J dropped 5 bases, with 13 bases sitting between them. The CDR3 has 12 residues. Per the germline V gene, CDR1 is SQVTM and CDR2 is ANQGSEA. CDR3 protein: CSVGDGSETQYF. The CDR3 DNA reads TGCAGCGTCGGAGATGGTTCGGAGACCCAGTACTTC. The full variable domain, with the rest looked up from reference TRBV29-1 and TRBJ2-5, is SAVISQKPSRDICQRGTSLTIQCQVDSQVTMMFWYRQQPGQSLTLIATANQGSEATYESGFVIDKFPISRPNLTFSTLTVSNMSPEDSSIYLCSVGDGSETQYFGPGTRLLVL.

The chain has TRBV4-2 and TRBJ1-2; D possibly corresponds to TRBD1 (6 bases). Trimming took 1 base from V and 3 from J, leaving 12 bases between them. CDR3 length: 15 amino acids. The V gene's germline CDR1 is LGHNA and CDR2 YNFKEQ. CDR3 residues: CASSQVTGNDYGYTF. CDR3 sequence (DNA): TGTGCCAGCAGCCAAGTTACAGGGAACGACTATGGCTACACCTTC.

There are many counts of this clonotype. The chain employs TRBV28 and TRBJ1-5; TRBD1 matches 7 bases. CDR1 is MDHEN, CDR2 SYDVKM, per germline. This CDR3 is built from 15 residues. V gave up 7 bases and J gave up 3 bases; unmatched junction bases: 9. This CDR3 reads CASTGPGQINQPQHF. CDR3 DNA sequence: TGTGCCAGCACCGGCCCGGGACAGATCAATCAGCCCCAGCATTTT.

This clonotype came up many times. J is TRBJ2-2 and V is TRBV12-3 or TRBV12-4; the D gene is possibly TRBD1 (7 bases). The V end lost 8 bases, the J end lost 1 base, and 14 bases lay between the germline ends. The CDR3 consists of 15 residues. The CDR3 is CASERQGLNTGELFF. DNA for the CDR3: TGTGCCAGCGAGAGACAGGGACTGAACACCGGGGAGCTGTTTTTT.

This clonotype appeared many times. The gene calls are TRBV29-1 and TRBJ2-7; D call uncertain. The germline V and J ends were trimmed by 7 bases and 2 bases, with 15 bases remaining between them. The CDR3 has 13 residues. Germline-derived CDR1 and CDR2 are SQVTM and ANQGSEA. As DNA, the CDR3 is TGCAGCGCCCGAGCGTCCCAACCCTACGAGCAGTACTTC. Its translation is CSARASQPYEQYF.

This clonotype was seen ten or more times. The rearrangement links TRBV6-1 to TRBJ1-6; D not resolved. The CDR3 length is 12 residues. The V gene lost 4 bases and the J gene lost 12 bases, with 10 bases spanning the gap. In germline, CDR1 is MNHNS, CDR2 SASEGT. Here the CDR3 reads CASSGLSIPLHF. The CDR3 nucleotides are TGTGCCAGCAGTGGACTCTCGATACCCCTCCACTTT.

This clonotype came up many times. The chain combines TRBV6-1 with TRBJ2-5, with 7 positions matching TRBD2. Unmatched junction bases numbered 4, after V lost 8 bases and J lost 7 bases. The CDR3 has 11 amino acids. Germline values: CDR1 MNHNS, CDR2 SASEGT. Here the CDR3 reads CASVGGGTQYF. The CDR3 region has the DNA TGTGCCAGCGTTGGGGGGGGGACCCAGTACTTC.

With regard to this clonotype: A much bigger clone sits one base away, suggesting this may be a read error. The chain is built from TRBV2 and TRBJ2-7; 8 bases fit TRBD2. Germline loops: CDR1 SNHLY, CDR2 FYNNEI. This CDR3 is 12 amino acids long. The CDR3, as DNA: TGTGCCAGCGGCCGGGAGGGCCACGAGCAGCACTTC. It is translated as CASGREGHEQHF. Variable domain in full (rest from reference TRBV2 and TRBJ2-7): EPEVTQTPSHQVTQMGQEVILRCVPISNHLYFYWYRQILGQKVEFLVSFYNNEISEKSEIFDDQFSVERPDGSNFTLKIRSTKLEDSAMYFCASGREGHEQHFGPGTRLTVT.

Ten or more counts support this clonotype. The rearrangement uses TRBV7-2 and TRBJ1-2; unclear D gene. CDR3 length: 12 amino acids. CDR1 and CDR2 (germline): SGHTA, FQGNSA. The ends were cut back, 5 bases at V and 8 bases at J, with 12 bases in the middle. CDR3 loop: CASSPNPGGYTF. The DNA for the CDR3 is TGTGCCAGCAGCCCAAACCCTGGAGGCTACACCTTC.

Concerning this clonotype itself: Since the CDR3 does not end with the conserved phenylalanine or tryptophan, this likely comes from a read error. The chain has TRBV20-1 and TRBJ2-1; the match to TRBD1 covers 10 bases. The J call may not be correct, given that the DNA end is closer to TRBJ2-5. The CDR3 has 13 residues. In germline, CDR1 is DFQATT, CDR2 SNEGSKA (reference sequence). The CDR3 region is CSTSPGQGGTQYS. The CDR3 DNA is TGCAGCACCTCTCCAGGACAGGGGGGGACCCAGTACTCC.

The rearrangement links TRBV19 to TRBJ1-5; D may be TRBD1 (6 bases). The length of the CDR3 is 17 residues. Germline lookup yields CDR1 LNHDA and CDR2 SQIVND (reference sequence). V was shortened by 1 base and J by 6 bases, with 19 bases between the two germline ends. Here the CDR3 DNA reads TGTGCCAGTAGTATAGTTCCTTTGACAGGCAGGGTTCAGCCCCAGCATTTT. Translation: CASSIVPLTGRVQPQHF.

Here the CDR3 DNA reads TGTGCCAGCAGTTCAGAGTGGCGGGAGTCTCTCGAGCAGTACTTC. Translation: CASSSEWRESLEQYF. The chain uses TRBV27 and TRBJ2-7, with TRBD2 matching over 7 bases. J was trimmed by 6 bases and V by 4 bases; bases with no gene match: 12. The CDR3 is made up of 15 amino acids. Germline CDR1 and CDR2: MNHEY and SMNVEV (reference sequence).

This clonotype has just a few counts. The chain employs TRBV5-1 and TRBJ2-2; possibly TRBD1 for D (6 bases). The length of the CDR3 is 15 residues. The germline V and J ends were trimmed by 3 bases and 8 bases, with 17 bases remaining between them. Germline V gene lookup returns CDR1 SGHRS and CDR2 YFSETQ. The CDR3 sequence is CASSYPRGDPGELFF. The CDR3 DNA is TGCGCCAGCAGCTATCCCAGGGGAGACCCAGGGGAGCTGTTTTTT.

This chain links TRBV19 with TRBJ1-6; tentative D call: TRBD1 (5 bases). Germline V gives CDR1 LNHDA, CDR2 SQIVND (reference sequence). V was shortened by 9 bases and J by 8 bases, with 14 bases between the two germline ends. The CDR3 runs to 13 residues. CDR3: CASGDFLDSPLHF. In DNA, the CDR3 is TGTGCCAGCGGGGACTTTTTGGATTCACCCCTCCACTTT.

The chain recombines TRBV4-3 with TRBJ2-7, with D perhaps TRBD1 (6 bases). The V and J ends lost 0 bases and 7 bases respectively, with 13 bases between them. The germline V gene encodes CDR1 LGHNA and CDR2 YSLEER. The CDR3 runs 14 residues. This CDR3 is CASSQDELGTEQYF. CDR3 DNA: TGCGCCAGCAGCCAAGATGAGCTAGGGACAGAGCAGTACTTC.

This clonotype occurred many times. The chain couples TRBV3-1 to TRBJ1-2; the match to TRBD1 covers 8 bases. Per the germline V gene, CDR1 is LGHDT and CDR2 is YNNKEL (reference sequence). This CDR3 comprises 14 residues. V lost 4 bases to trimming and J lost 7 bases; unmatched junction nucleotides: 8. The CDR3 DNA reads as TGTGCCAGCAGCCTTCTGACAGGGGACAGTGGCTACACCTTC. Its protein product is CASSLLTGDSGYTF.

Many counts were recorded for this clonotype. The chain has TRBV11-2 and TRBJ1-1; possibly TRBD1 for D (5 bases). CDR3 length equals 13 residues. From germline, CDR1 is SGHAT and CDR2 FQNNGV. Between the trimmed V and J ends, which lost 4 bases and 11 bases, there was a span of 17 bases. The CDR3 region has the DNA TGTGCCAGCAGCTCCGTTGGGGGACTGGGGGCTTTCTTT. The encoded protein is CASSSVGGLGAFF.

This clonotype was counted many times. This rearrangement joins TRBV27 to TRBJ2-7; no clear D. This CDR3 region has 13 residues. V was trimmed by 7 bases and J by 2 bases, leaving 12 bases between them. Germline-derived CDR1 and CDR2 are MNHEY and SMNVEV (reference sequence). The CDR3 here is CASTLGPTYEQYF. The CDR3 DNA is TGTGCCAGCACCCTTGGGCCGACCTACGAGCAGTACTTC.

This clonotype came up once. V gene TRBV20-1 combines with J gene TRBJ2-3; 8 bases align to TRBD2. Germline V gives CDR1 DFQATT, CDR2 SNEGSKA (reference sequence). The CDR3 is 11 amino acids. With 6 bases clipped from V and 4 bases from J, the junction kept 0 bases outside the gene matches. The chain's CDR3 is CSAAGADTQYF. DNA for the CDR3: TGCAGTGCAGCGGGAGCAGATACGCAGTATTTT.